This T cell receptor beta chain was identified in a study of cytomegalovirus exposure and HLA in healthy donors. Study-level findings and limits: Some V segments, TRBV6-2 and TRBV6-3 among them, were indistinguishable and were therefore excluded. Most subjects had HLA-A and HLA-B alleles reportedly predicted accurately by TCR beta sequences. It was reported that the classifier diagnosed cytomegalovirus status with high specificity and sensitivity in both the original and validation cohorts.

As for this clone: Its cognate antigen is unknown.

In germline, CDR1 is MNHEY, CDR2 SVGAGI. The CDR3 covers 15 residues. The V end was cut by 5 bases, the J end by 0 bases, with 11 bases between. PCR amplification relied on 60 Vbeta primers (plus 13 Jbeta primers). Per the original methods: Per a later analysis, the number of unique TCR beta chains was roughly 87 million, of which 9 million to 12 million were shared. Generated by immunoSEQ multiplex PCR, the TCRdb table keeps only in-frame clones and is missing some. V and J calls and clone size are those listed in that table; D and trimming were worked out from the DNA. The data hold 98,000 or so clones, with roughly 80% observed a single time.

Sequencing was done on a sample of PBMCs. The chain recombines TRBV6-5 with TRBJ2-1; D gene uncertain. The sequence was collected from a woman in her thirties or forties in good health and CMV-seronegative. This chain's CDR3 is CASSIAVGSYNEQFF. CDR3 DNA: TGTGCCAGCAGTATAGCCGTAGGCTCCTACAATGAGCAGTTCTTC.